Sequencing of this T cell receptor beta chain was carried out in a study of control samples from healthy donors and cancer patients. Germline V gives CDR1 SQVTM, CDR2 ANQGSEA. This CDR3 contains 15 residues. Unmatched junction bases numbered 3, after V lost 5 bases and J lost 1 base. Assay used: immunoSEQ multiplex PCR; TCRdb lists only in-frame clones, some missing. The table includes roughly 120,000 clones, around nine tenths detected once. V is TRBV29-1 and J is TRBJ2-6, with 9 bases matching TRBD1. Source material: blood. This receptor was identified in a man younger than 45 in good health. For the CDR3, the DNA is TGCAGCGTTCCACAGGGGGCTTCTGGGGCCAACGTCCTGACTTTC. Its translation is CSVPQGASGANVLTF.